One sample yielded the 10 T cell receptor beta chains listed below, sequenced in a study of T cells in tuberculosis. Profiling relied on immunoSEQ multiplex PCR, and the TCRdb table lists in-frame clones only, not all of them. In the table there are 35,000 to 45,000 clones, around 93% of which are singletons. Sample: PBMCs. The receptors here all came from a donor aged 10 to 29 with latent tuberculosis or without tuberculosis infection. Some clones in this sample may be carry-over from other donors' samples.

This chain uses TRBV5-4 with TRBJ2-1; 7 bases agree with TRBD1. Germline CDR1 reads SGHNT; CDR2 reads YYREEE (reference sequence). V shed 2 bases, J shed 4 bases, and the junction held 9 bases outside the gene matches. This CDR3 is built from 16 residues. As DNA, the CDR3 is TGTGCCAGCAGCTTCCGAGGGGACAGAGAGTACAATGAGCAGTTCTTC. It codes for CASSFRGDREYNEQFF.

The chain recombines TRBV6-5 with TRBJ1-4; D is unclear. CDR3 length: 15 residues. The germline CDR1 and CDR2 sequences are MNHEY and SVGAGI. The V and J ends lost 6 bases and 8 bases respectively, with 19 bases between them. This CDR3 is CASSPSGYGPEKLFF. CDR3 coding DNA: TGTGCCAGCAGCCCCTCGGGGTATGGACCAGAAAAACTGTTTTTT.

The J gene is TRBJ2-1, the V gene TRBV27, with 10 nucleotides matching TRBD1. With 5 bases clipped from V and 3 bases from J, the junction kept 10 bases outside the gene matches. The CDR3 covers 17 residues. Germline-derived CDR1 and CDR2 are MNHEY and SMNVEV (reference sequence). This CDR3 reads CASSRLPRDRGYNEQFF. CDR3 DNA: TGTGCCAGCAGTCGCCTTCCCCGGGACAGGGGCTACAATGAGCAGTTCTTC.

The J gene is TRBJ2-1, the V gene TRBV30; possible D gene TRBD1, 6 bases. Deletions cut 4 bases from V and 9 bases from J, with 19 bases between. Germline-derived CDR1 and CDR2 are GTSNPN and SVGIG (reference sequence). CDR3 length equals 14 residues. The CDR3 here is CAWTALHRAGEQFF. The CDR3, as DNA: TGTGCCTGGACGGCCCTGCACAGGGCGGGTGAGCAGTTCTTC.

The CDR3, as DNA: TGTGCCAGCAGCCCGCGGGATTACAATGAGCAGTTCTTC. Residues: CASSPRDYNEQFF. V and J are TRBV7-6 and TRBJ2-1, with D perhaps TRBD2 (6 bases). Germline V gene sequence: CDR1 SGHVS, CDR2 FNYEAQ. The CDR3 contains 13 residues. The germline V and J ends were trimmed by 5 bases and 4 bases, with 9 bases remaining between them. Full variable domain (remainder filled in from reference TRBV7-6 and TRBJ2-1): GAGVSQSPRYKVTKRGQDVALRCDPISGHVSLYWYRQALGQGPEFLTYFNYEAQQDKSGLPNDRFSAERPEGSISTLTIQRTEQRDSAMYRCASSPRDYNEQFFGPGTRLTVL.

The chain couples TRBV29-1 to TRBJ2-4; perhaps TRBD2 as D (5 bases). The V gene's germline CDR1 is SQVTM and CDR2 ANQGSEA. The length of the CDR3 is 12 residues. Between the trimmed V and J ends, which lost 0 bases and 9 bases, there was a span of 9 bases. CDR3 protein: CSVEDLRGIQYF. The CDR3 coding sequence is TGCAGCGTTGAAGATCTTCGGGGCATTCAGTACTTC.

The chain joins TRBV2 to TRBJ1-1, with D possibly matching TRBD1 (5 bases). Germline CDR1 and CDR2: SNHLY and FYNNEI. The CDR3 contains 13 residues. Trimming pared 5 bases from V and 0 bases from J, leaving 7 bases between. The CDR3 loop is CASSFRVNTEAFF. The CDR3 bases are TGTGCCAGCAGTTTCAGGGTGAACACTGAAGCTTTCTTT.

DNA for the CDR3: TGTGCCAGCAGTTTACGGGGGGAAGCTAGCACAGATACGCAGTATTTT. Encoded protein: CASSLRGEASTDTQYF. V and J are TRBV27 and TRBJ2-3; 7 bases map to TRBD2. Germline CDR1 MNHEY, CDR2 SMNVEV (reference sequence). This CDR3 is built from 16 residues. The J segment lost 0 bases and the V segment lost 2 bases, leaving 5 bases of the junction unmatched.

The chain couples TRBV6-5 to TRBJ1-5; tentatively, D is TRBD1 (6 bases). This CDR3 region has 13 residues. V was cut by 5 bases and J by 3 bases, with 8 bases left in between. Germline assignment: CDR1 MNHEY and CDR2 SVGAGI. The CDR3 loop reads CASSPGDNQPQHF. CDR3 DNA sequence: TGTGCCAGCAGTCCAGGGGACAATCAGCCCCAGCATTTT.

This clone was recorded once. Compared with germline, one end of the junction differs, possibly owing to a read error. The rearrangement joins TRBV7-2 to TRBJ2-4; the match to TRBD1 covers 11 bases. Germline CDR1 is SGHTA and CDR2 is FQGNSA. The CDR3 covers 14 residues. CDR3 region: CASSRGQGDFVGFF. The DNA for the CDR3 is TGTGCCAGCAGCCGGGGACAGGGGGATTTTGTAGGTTTCTTC.